These 4 T cell receptor beta chains were sequenced from one sample in a study of Ad26.COV2.S vaccination and SARS-CoV-2 variants. Treatment denoted: around 19 received Ad26.COV2.S at low or high dose, single or two shots; about 5 received placebo; per-sample allocation not given. Material that was analyzed had been drawn on day 63 after the first vaccine or placebo injection. Produced via immunoSEQ multiplex PCR; TCRdb's table is partial and in-frame only. The sample includes about 280,000 clones, around 87% of them seen just once. This sample comprised peripheral blood, obtained in a trial of Ad26.COV2.S vaccine versus placebo. The receptor source for this set is a person between 18 and 59 years old who received the Ad26.COV2.S COVID-19 vaccine or a placebo.

V and J are TRBV11-2 and TRBJ2-5; 7 bases line up with TRBD1. Per germline, CDR1 SGHAT and CDR2 FQNNGV. The CDR3 has 14 amino acids. V trimming: 9 bases; J trimming: 0 bases; junction bases outside the gene matches: 7. The CDR3 here is CARRGHPYQETQYF. CDR3 nucleotides: TGTGCCAGAAGGGGGCACCCATACCAAGAGACCCAGTACTTC. Complete variable domain (other parts from reference TRBV11-2 and TRBJ2-5): EAGVAQSPRYKIIEKRQSVAFWCNPISGHATLYWYQQILGQGPKLLIQFQNNGVVDDSQLPKDRFSAERLKGVDSTLKIQPAKLEDSAVYLCARRGHPYQETQYFGPGTRLLVL.

V is TRBV5-1 and J is TRBJ2-3; 9 nucleotides agree with TRBD2. There are 18 residues in the CDR3. V lost 2 bases, J lost 0 bases, and 10 bases stayed unmatched. Germline CDR1 SGHRS, CDR2 YFSETQ. DNA of the CDR3: TGCGCCAGCAGCTTAATAGCGGGAGTGATGACTAGCACAGATACGCAGTATTTT. It codes for CASSLIAGVMTSTDTQYF.

The chain joins TRBV29-1 to TRBJ2-3, with a weak D call TRBD1 (6 bases). Germline V lookup: CDR1 SQVTM, CDR2 ANQGSEA. The length of the CDR3 is 12 residues. CDR3 amino acids: CITMQGQDTQYF. The DNA for the CDR3 is TGCATCACTATGCAGGGGCAAGATACGCAGTATTTT.

The CDR3 bases are TGTGCCAGCTGGGACGGAATCAACTATGGCTACACCTTC. Its protein product is CASWDGINYGYTF. The rearrangement uses TRBV28 and TRBJ1-2, with TRBD1 as a possible D gene (5 bases). The germline gives CDR1 MDHEN, CDR2 SYDVKM. The CDR3 is made up of 13 amino acids. V lost 8 bases, J lost 2 bases, and 12 bases lay in between.